This T cell receptor gamma chain originates from a study of intestinal T cells in coeliac disease (dated by TCRdb to the early 2020s). Regarding the complete study: Coeliac patients were much younger than controls, with mean ages of 16.0 versus 54.8 years in the TRG cohort. Duodenal biopsies from 30 to 40 coeliac disease patients and 21 non-coeliac controls made up a second, larger TCR-gamma (TRG) cohort. In the TCR-delta (TRD) cohort, there were duodenal biopsies from 11 coeliac disease patients and 11 non-coeliac controls. Results the study describes overall, beyond this receptor: FFPE-derived DNA was found to be relatively degraded, and loss of a proportion of TCR sequences in each sample was likely caused by this degradation. Of about 54 biopsies, approximately 50 (roughly 94%) were correctly classified by TRG clustering, which had a reported leave-one-out accuracy of around 87%. Age was significantly different between the coeliac and control groups, but splitting the analysis by age did not give a significant classification. In training, clustering based on TRD kmers put every one of the 22 biopsies in the right class, and the leave-one-out accuracy was reported as 91%. There was no way to tell repeated CDR3 amino acid sequences apart from PCR duplicates.

This clone came up once. No antigen is known for it. No per-base quality is available; no much larger clone lies one base away. A read on its own is weak evidence. V is trimmed back by 2 bases and J by 9 bases, and the junction contains 16 bases that no gene match accounts for. From cysteine to phenylalanine, the CDR3 is 15 amino acids long. Solely the CDR3 DNA is kept, with 45 bases framed from the first base. Reading the germline V gene (reference sequence) gives CDR1 VTNTFY and CDR2 YDVSTARD. The library was produced with multiplex PCR. Data came from an Ion Torrent PGM. TRG repertoires were amplified from around 0.2 ug of biopsy DNA with the LymphoTrack kit, in which Illumina adapters are carried by the primers. TRG amplicons were purified with AMPure XP beads, quantified on a 2100 Bioanalyzer, and pooled equimolarly. An Ion PGM instrument was used to sequence the TRG libraries. Processing in the source paper ran as follows. FastX removed reads in which more than 10% of nucleotides fell below the per-patient third-quartile quality score. IMGT/HighV-QUEST was used to align the reads, assigning V, D and J genes, identifying CDR3 regions and assessing functionality. Sequences were converted to amino acids, and every sequence predicted to be non-functional was removed. CDR3s were split into kmers with and without positional annotation, PCA was performed on kmer frequencies, and samples were clustered using all 1023 combinations of PCs 1-10. Classification was validated by leave-one-out cross-validation, in which parameters were re-optimised on the remaining samples each time. Shannon diversity was calculated with the vegan R package from repeated random subsamples, each the size of the lowest read count. The public reads were reprocessed by TCRdb using CATT, and rows of matching DNA were later combined. The V and J calls, along with clone size, are taken from TCRdb and not from the paper's own processing. This sample gives about 1,300 gamma-chain clones in total; 44% of them show up just once. Of the sample, about 14% falls within the top ten clones.

For each case, genomic DNA was isolated from ten 5-um FFPE scrolls with the QIAamp DNA FFPE tissue kit. To test whether coeliac disease could be classified from the TCR repertoire, the study used duodenal biopsies that were formalin-fixed paraffin-embedded, fully anonymised, and surplus to diagnostic needs. The sample taken for sequencing was a duodenal biopsy. The chain couples TRGV3 to TRGJ1 or TRGJ2. This receptor was identified in a human donor with celiac disease. CDR3 protein: CATWDTPREVTKKLF. The nucleotides are TGTGCCACCTGGGACACCCCCCGTGAGGTTACTAAGAAACTCTTT.